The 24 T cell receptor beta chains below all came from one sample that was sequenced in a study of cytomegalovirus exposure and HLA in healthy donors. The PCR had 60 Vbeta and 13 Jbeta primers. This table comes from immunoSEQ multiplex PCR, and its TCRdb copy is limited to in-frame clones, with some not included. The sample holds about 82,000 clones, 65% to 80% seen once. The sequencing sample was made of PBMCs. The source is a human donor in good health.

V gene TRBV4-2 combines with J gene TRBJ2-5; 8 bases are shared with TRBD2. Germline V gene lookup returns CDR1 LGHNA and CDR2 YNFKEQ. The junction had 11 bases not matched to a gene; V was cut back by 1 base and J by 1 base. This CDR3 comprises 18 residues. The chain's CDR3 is CASSQGRAGASGQETQYF. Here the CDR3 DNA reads TGTGCCAGCAGCCAAGGCCGAGCGGGGGCTAGCGGCCAAGAGACCCAGTACTTC.

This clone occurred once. As DNA, the CDR3 is TGTGCCAGCAGTCCGGGACAAACCTACGAGCAGTACTTC. This sequence encodes CASSPGQTYEQYF. The chain has TRBV2 and TRBJ2-7; TRBD1 is a possible D gene (6 bases). Germline V lookup: CDR1 SNHLY, CDR2 FYNNEI. The CDR3 is 13 residues long. Trimming removed 5 bases at V and 2 bases at J, with 10 bases between. Complete variable domain (other parts from reference TRBV2 and TRBJ2-7): EPEVTQTPSHQVTQMGQEVILRCVPISNHLYFYWYRQILGQKVEFLVSFYNNEISEKSEIFDDQFSVERPDGSNFTLKIRSTKLEDSAMYFCASSPGQTYEQYFGPGTRLTVT.

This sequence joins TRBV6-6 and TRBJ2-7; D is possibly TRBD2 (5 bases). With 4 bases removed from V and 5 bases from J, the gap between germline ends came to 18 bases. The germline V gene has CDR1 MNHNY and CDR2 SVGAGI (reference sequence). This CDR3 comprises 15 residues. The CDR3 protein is CASSFPTRGIDEQYF. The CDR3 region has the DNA TGTGCCAGCAGTTTCCCGACGAGAGGGATCGACGAGCAGTACTTC.

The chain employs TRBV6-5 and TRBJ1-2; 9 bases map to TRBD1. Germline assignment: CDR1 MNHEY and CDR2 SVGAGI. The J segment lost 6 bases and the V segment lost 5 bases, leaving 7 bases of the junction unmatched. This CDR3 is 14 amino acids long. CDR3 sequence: CASSGDREADGYTF. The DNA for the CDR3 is TGTGCCAGCAGTGGGGACAGGGAGGCAGATGGCTACACCTTC.

In DNA, the CDR3 is TGCGCCAGCAGCTTGGACAGGGGCAGCACAGATACGCAGTATTTT. Translation: CASSLDRGSTDTQYF. The genes are TRBV5-1 and TRBJ2-3, with 7 bases fitting TRBD1. This CDR3 is 15 amino acids long. J gave up 0 bases and V 0 bases, and 1 base lay outside the gene matches. Per germline, CDR1 SGHRS and CDR2 YFSETQ.

The chain's CDR3 is CATSRGTSGGADTQYF. The DNA for the CDR3 is TGTGCCACCAGCAGAGGGACTAGCGGGGGGGCAGATACGCAGTATTTT. V usage is TRBV15 and J usage is TRBJ2-3, with 15 bases aligning to TRBD2. This CDR3 has 16 amino acids. The germline V gene encodes CDR1 LNHNV and CDR2 YYDKDF (reference sequence). J was trimmed by 4 bases and V by 1 base; bases with no gene match: 0.

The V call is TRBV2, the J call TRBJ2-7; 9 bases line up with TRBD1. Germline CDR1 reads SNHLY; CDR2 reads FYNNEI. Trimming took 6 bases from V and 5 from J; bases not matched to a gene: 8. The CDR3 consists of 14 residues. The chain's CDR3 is CASRGGTGIHEQYF. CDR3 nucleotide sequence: TGTGCCAGCAGGGGAGGGACAGGGATCCACGAGCAGTACTTC.

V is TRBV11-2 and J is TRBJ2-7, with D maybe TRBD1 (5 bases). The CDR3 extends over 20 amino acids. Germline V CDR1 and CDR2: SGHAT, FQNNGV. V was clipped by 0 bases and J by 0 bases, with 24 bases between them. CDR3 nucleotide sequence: TGTGCCAGCAGCTTAGACACTTTTGGCAGGGTCCCCTCGGTCTCCTACGAGCAGTACTTC. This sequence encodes CASSLDTFGRVPSVSYEQYF.

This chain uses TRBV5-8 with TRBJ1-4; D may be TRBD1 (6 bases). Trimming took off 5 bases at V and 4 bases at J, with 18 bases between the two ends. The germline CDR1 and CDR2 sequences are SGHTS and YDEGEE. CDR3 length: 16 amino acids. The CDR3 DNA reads TGTGCCAGCAGGAGGGGGGGCGCCGGCCTTAATGAAAAACTGTTTTTT. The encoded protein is CASRRGGAGLNEKLFF.

In DNA form, the CDR3 reads TGCGCCAGCAGCGCCATTACAGTGAACACTGAAGCTTTCTTT. It codes for CASSAITVNTEAFF. The rearrangement joins TRBV5-1 to TRBJ1-1; D is undetermined. Trimming cost V 4 bases and J 0 bases, with 10 bases left between them. This CDR3 has 14 residues. In germline, CDR1 is SGHRS, CDR2 YFSETQ.

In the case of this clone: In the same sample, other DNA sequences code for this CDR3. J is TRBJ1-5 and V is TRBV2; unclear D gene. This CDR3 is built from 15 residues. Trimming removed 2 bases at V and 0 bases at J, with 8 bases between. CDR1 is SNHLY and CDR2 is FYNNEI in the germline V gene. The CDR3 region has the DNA TGTGCCAGCAGTGAACCGGGAACTAGCAATCAGCCCCAGCATTTT. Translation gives CASSEPGTSNQPQHF.

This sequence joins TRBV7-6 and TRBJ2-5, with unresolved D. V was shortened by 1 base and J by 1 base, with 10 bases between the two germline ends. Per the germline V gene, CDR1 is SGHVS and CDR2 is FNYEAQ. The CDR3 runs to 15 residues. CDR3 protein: CASSLDPGPQETQYF. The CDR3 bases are TGTGCCAGCAGCTTAGACCCAGGTCCCCAAGAGACCCAGTACTTC. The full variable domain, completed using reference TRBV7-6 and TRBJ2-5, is GAGVSQSPRYKVTKRGQDVALRCDPISGHVSLYWYRQALGQGPEFLTYFNYEAQQDKSGLPNDRFSAERPEGSISTLTIQRTEQRDSAMYRCASSLDPGPQETQYFGPGTRLLVL.

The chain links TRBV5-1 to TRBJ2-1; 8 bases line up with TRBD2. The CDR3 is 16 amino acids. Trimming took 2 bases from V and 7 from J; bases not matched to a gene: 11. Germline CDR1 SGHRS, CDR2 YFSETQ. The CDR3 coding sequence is TGCGCCAGCAGCTTATACACCGGGACTAGTCGAAATGAGCAGTTCTTC. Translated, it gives CASSLYTGTSRNEQFF. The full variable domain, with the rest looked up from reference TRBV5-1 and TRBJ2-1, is KAGVTQTPRYLIKTRGQQVTLSCSPISGHRSVSWYQQTPGQGLQFLFEYFSETQRNKGNFPGRFSGRQFSNSRSEMNVSTLELGDSALYLCASSLYTGTSRNEQFFGPGTRLTVL.

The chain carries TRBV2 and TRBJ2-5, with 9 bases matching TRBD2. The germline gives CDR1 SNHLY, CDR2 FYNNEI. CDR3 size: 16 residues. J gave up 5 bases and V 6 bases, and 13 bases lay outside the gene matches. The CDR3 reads CASRDQPGTSYETQYF. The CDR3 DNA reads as TGTGCCAGCAGGGACCAGCCCGGGACTAGCTATGAGACCCAGTACTTC.

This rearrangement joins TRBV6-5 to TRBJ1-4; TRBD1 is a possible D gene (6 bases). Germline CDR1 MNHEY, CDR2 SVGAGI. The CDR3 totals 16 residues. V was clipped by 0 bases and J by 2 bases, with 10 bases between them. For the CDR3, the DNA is TGTGCCAGCAGTTACTCCACAGGGTGGACTAATGAAAAACTGTTTTTT. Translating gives CASSYSTGWTNEKLFF.

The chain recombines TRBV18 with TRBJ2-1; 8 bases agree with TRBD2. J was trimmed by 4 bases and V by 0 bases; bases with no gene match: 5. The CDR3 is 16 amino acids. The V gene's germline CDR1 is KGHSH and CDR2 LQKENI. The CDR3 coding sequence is TGTGCCAGCTCACCACCAAGAGCGGGGGTATACAATGAGCAGTTCTTC. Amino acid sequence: CASSPPRAGVYNEQFF.

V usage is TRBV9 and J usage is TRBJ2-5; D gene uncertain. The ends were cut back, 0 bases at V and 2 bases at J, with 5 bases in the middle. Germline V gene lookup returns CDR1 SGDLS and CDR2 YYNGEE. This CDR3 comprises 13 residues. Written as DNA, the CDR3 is TGTGCCAGCAGCGTAGATGAGCAAGAGACCCAGTACTTC. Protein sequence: CASSVDEQETQYF.

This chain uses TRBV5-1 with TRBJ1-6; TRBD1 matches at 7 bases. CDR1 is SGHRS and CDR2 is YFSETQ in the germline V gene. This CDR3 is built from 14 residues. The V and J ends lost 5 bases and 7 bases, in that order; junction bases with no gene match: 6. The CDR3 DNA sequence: TGCGCCAGCAGTTACGACAGGGACAATTCACCCCTCCACTTT. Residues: CASSYDRDNSPLHF.

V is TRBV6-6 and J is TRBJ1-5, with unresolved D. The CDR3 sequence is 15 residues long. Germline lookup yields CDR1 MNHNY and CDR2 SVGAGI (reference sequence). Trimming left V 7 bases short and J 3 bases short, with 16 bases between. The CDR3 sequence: CASTQNGRDNQPQHF. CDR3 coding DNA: TGTGCCAGCACCCAAAATGGGAGGGACAATCAGCCCCAGCATTTT.

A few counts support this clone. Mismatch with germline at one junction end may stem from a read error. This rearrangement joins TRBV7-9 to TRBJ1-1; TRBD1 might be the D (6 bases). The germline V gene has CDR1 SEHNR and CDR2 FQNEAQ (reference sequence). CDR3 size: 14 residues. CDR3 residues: CASTLGTSSTEAFF. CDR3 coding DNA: TGTGCCAGCACCTTAGGGACATCTTCCACTGAAGCTTTCTTT.

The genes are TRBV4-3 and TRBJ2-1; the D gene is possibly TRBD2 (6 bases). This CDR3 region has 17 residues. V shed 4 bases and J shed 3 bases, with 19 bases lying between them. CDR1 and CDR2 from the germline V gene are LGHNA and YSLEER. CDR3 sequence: CASSPPEGLGDYNEQFF. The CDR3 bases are TGCGCCAGCAGCCCCCCGGAGGGGTTAGGCGACTACAATGAGCAGTTCTTC.

In nucleotides, the CDR3 is TGTGCCAGCAGTCGGACAGGTCGAACTGGAAACACCATATATTTT. Translated: CASSRTGRTGNTIYF. The gene calls are TRBV28 and TRBJ1-3, with TRBD1 matching 7 bases. In germline, CDR1 is MDHEN, CDR2 SYDVKM. The CDR3 consists of 15 residues. J was trimmed by 2 bases and V by 5 bases; bases with no gene match: 6.

The CDR3 protein is CASSDMVYDEQYF. The CDR3 nucleotides are TGTGCCAGCAGTGACATGGTCTACGACGAGCAGTACTTC. The gene calls are TRBV6-5 and TRBJ2-7; no definite D call. This CDR3 is built from 13 residues. Per the germline V gene, CDR1 is MNHEY and CDR2 is SVGAGI. V lost 5 bases, J lost 5 bases, and 13 bases lay in between.

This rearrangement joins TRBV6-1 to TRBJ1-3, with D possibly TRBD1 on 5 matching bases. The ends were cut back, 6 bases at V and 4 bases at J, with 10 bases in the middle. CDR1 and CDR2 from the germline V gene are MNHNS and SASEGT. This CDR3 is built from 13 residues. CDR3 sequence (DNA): TGTGCCAGCAGCGGCAGGGCGGGAAACACCATATATTTT. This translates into CASSGRAGNTIYF.